This T cell receptor (beta chain) was captured in a study of shared clonotypes between healthy human individuals. Study overall: The donor group consisted of two women and three men, aged 18 to 49. Study-wide findings and caveats: Among donors, clonotype sharing was expected to be affected by sequencing depth. Shared clonotypes across all four donors exceeded non-shared ones in generation probability.

Clones were sequenced by immunoSEQ multiplex PCR, and TCRdb holds only the in-frame ones, with some missing. The table includes 2.3 million or so clones, over 85% detected once. The germline CDR1 and CDR2 sequences are SEHNR and FQNEAQ (reference sequence). V lost 5 bases and J lost 6, with 12 bases in between. This CDR3 contains 13 residues. Of note for this clone: As yet, its antigen is unknown. This sample includes further DNA sequences coding for the same CDR3.

The receptor was isolated from a man younger than 30 in good health. Some clones in this sample may be carry-over from other donors' samples. This chain connects TRBV7-9 to TRBJ2-3; D may correspond to TRBD1 or TRBD2 (6 bases each). Input material: naive CD4+ T cells from PBMCs. The subset here: CD45RA+ positively selected. The CDR3 loop is CASSPGGRDTQYF. The DNA of the CDR3 is TGTGCCAGCAGCCCCGGGGGCAGGGATACGCAGTATTTT.